Shown below are 12 T cell receptor beta chains from a single sample sequenced in a study of patients and donors after allogeneic stem cell transplantation. TCRdb fed the RT-PCR reads into MiXCR, producing one record per CDR3 protein. The data hold hundreds of thousands of distinct CDR3 sequences, with 13% to 15% observed a single time. Sequenced: blood, either unsorted or a sorted T cell fraction (not recorded which). These receptors came from a human donor who was either an allogeneic HSCT recipient or a stem cell or donor lymphocyte infusion donor (not recorded which). It is not recorded whose cells these are; they may come from a transplant donor.

The sample holds many counts of this clonotype. The chain couples TRBV29-1 to TRBJ2-3; D gene ambiguous. This CDR3 contains 11 residues. The V end was cut by 6 bases, the J end by 6 bases, with 10 bases between. In germline, CDR1 is SQVTM, CDR2 ANQGSEA. CDR3 nucleotide sequence: TGCAGCGTAGACGTCGGGGATACGCAGTATTTT. Protein product: CSVDVGDTQYF.

In its sample, this clonotype was seen many times. The rearrangement uses TRBV10-2 and TRBJ2-7; TRBD2 is a possible D gene (7 bases). V shed 4 bases and J shed 4 bases, with 17 bases lying between them. This CDR3 has 15 residues. The germline CDR1 and CDR2 sequences are WSHSY and SAAADI. The CDR3 DNA is TGCGCCAGCAGTGGGGCGGGGGCAGGGGAGTACGAGCAGTACTTC. Its translation: CASSGAGAGEYEQYF.

The CDR3 sequence is CASSAMGQTDTQYF. CDR3 nucleotide sequence: TGTGCCAGCAGCGCTATGGGACAGACAGATACGCAGTATTTT. The rearrangement joins TRBV5-5 to TRBJ2-3, with 7 nucleotides matching TRBD1. The length of the CDR3 is 14 residues. Germline-derived CDR1 and CDR2 are SGHKS and YYEKEE (reference sequence). The trim removed 4 bases at V and 3 bases at J, leaving 5 bases unmatched.

V gene TRBV24-1 combines with J gene TRBJ2-1; 9 nucleotides align to TRBD1. This CDR3 is built from 16 residues. The junction had 6 bases not matched to a gene; V was cut back by 4 bases and J by 3 bases. Germline CDR1 KGHDR, CDR2 SFDVKD. CDR3 DNA: TGTGCCACCAGTGACTCCGGGACAGGGTACTACAATGAGCAGTTCTTC. Translating it yields CATSDSGTGYYNEQFF.

The chain recombines TRBV7-2 with TRBJ1-5; D not certain. Trimming stripped 3 bases from V and 1 base from J, with 13 bases between. CDR3 length: 16 residues. CDR1 SGHTA and CDR2 FQGNSA come from the germline V gene. The DNA of the CDR3 is TGTGCCAGCAGCTTTAGCTCCCCGGGGAGCAATCAGCCCCAGCATTTT. Translating it yields CASSFSSPGSNQPQHF.

This clonotype showed up many times. The V gene is TRBV12-3 or TRBV12-4, the J gene TRBJ2-2; no reliable D call. There are 12 residues in the CDR3. The V and J ends lost 6 bases and 7 bases respectively, with 9 bases between them. The CDR3, as DNA: TGTGCCAGCAGAAAAGACGGCGGGGAGCTGTTTTTT. Protein product: CASRKDGGELFF.

The rearrangement links TRBV20-1 to TRBJ1-5, with 7 nucleotides matching TRBD1. Trimming cost V 0 bases and J 4 bases; bases outside gene matches: 9. Germline CDR1 DFQATT, CDR2 SNEGSKA (reference sequence). This CDR3 has 16 amino acids. The CDR3 spells CSAREAQDRLNQPQHF. The CDR3 DNA reads as TGCAGTGCTAGAGAAGCCCAGGACAGGTTAAATCAGCCCCAGCATTTT.

The rearrangement links TRBV2 to TRBJ1-1; D unresolved. Trimming cost V 8 bases and J 2 bases, with 15 bases left between them. The CDR3 consists of 14 residues. Germline assignment: CDR1 SNHLY and CDR2 FYNNEI. The CDR3 DNA is TGTGCCAGCCGGGATCTCGAGGAAAACACTGAAGCTTTCTTT. It codes for CASRDLEENTEAFF.

This clonotype was detected ten times or more. This chain uses TRBV5-1 with TRBJ2-7; TRBD2 matches 8 bases. Looked up from germline, CDR1 is SGHRS and CDR2 is YFSETQ. The junction had 8 bases not matched to a gene; V was cut back by 5 bases and J by 4 bases. This CDR3 has 14 amino acids. CDR3 coding DNA: TGCGCCAGCAGAGCAGCGGGAGAGGAATACGAGCAGTACTTC. This encodes CASRAAGEEYEQYF.

This clonotype was counted only a few times. The chain recombines TRBV3-1 with TRBJ2-2; 9 bases are shared with TRBD2. CDR3 length equals 16 residues. V lost 3 bases to trimming and J lost 3 bases; unmatched junction nucleotides: 5. Germline CDR1 is LGHDT and CDR2 is YNNKEL (reference sequence). CDR3 DNA: TGTGCCAGCAGCCACGTGGGACTAGCTGACACCGGGGAGCTGTTTTTT. Translation gives CASSHVGLADTGELFF.

This clonotype was seen ten or more times. The chain carries TRBV3-1 and TRBJ1-3; D is unclear. Germline loops: CDR1 LGHDT, CDR2 YNNKEL (reference sequence). The germline V and J ends were trimmed by 0 bases and 0 bases, with 12 bases remaining between them. The CDR3 totals 17 residues. The CDR3 spells CASSQEGRRNSGNTIYF. CDR3 DNA sequence: TGTGCCAGCAGCCAAGAAGGCAGGCGGAACTCTGGAAACACCATATATTTT.

This chain connects TRBV25-1 to TRBJ2-2; D possibly corresponds to TRBD1 (5 bases). The ends were cut back, 3 bases at V and 3 bases at J, with 23 bases in the middle. The CDR3 extends over 19 amino acids. Germline CDR1 MGHDK, CDR2 SYGVNS. The CDR3 DNA reads as TGTGCCAGCAGTGATCCCCGCGTGGTAGACAGAATACACACCGGGGAGCTGTTTTTT. Translation gives CASSDPRVVDRIHTGELFF.